This T cell receptor beta chain was sequenced in a study of blood T cell repertoires in COVID-19. About the study: T cells, B-cell-depleted T cells, or PBMCs provided the cDNA or gDNA that served as material.

Repertoires were generated with immunoSEQ multiplex PCR, while TCRdb's copy carries only in-frame clones and drops some. The sample has just over 250,000 clones, 87% seen once. Per the germline V gene, CDR1 is SGHVS and CDR2 is FNYEAQ. Trimming at V came to 7 bases and at J to 0 bases, leaving 4 bases not matched to a gene. CDR3 length: 14 amino acids. The sample comprised peripheral blood. The sequence came from a woman in her forties or fifties with acute or convalescent COVID-19. This chain joins TRBV7-6 and TRBJ2-5; TRBD1 matches at 8 bases. The DNA for the CDR3 is TGTGCCAGCATACCGGACAGGGACCAAGAGACCCAGTACTTC. Its protein is CASIPDRDQETQYF.